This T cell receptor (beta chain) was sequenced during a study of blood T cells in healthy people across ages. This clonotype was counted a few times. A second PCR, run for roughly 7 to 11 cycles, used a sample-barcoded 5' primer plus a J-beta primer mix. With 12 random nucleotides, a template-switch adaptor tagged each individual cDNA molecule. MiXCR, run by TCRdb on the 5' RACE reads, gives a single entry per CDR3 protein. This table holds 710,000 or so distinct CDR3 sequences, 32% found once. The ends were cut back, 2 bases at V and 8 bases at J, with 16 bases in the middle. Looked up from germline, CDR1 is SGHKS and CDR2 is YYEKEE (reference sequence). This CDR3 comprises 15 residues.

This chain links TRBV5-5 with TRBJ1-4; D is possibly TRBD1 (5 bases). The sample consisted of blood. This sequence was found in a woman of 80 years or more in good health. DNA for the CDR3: TGTGCCAGCAGCTTCTACAGGTCGGGGGTGGAAAAACTGTTTTTT. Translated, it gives CASSFYRSGVEKLFF.